The T cell receptor (beta chain) described here comes from a study of PD-L1 blockade in urothelial cancer. Study background: Twenty-five of 29 patients were men who had bladder-origin urothelial cancer. The researchers analyzed blood 3 weeks (second dose) and 6 weeks after treatment start. A median roughly 150,000 T cells were found in blood samples.

As for time point: pretreatment peripheral blood. Worth noting for this clone: What it binds is unknown.

V dropped 1 base and J dropped 5 bases, with 12 bases sitting between them. CDR1 is LNHDA, CDR2 SQIVND, per germline (reference sequence). This CDR3 contains 14 residues. Data came from immunoSEQ multiplex PCR; TCRdb stores just in-frame clones and leaves some out. The table includes 70,000 to 95,000 clones, 84% detected once. Study findings and constraints: Blood TCR clonality below the median before treatment was a predictor of better survival.

The sequence was obtained from a man aged 55 to 70 with urothelial cancer. The V gene is TRBV19, the J gene TRBJ2-7; D may be TRBD2 (6 bases). Sequenced here: PBMCs, sampled around atezolizumab (anti-PD-L1) treatment. The CDR3 nucleotides are TGTGCCAGTAGTATAGTTGTCGGAGGGGACGAGCAGTACTTC. Protein product: CASSIVVGGDEQYF.